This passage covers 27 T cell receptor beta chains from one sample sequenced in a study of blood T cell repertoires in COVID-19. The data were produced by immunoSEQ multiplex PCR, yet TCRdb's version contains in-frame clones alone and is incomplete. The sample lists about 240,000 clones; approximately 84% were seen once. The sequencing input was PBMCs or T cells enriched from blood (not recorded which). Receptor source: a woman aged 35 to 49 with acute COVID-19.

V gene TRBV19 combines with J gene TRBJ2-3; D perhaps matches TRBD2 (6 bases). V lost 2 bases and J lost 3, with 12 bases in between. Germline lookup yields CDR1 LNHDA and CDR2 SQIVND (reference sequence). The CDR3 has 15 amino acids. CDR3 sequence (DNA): TGTGCCAGTAGTATAACGGGAGTGCATACAGATACGCAGTATTTT. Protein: CASSITGVHTDTQYF. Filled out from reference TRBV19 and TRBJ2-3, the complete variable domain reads DGGITQSPKYLFRKEGQNVTLSCEQNLNHDAMYWYRQDPGQGLRLIYYSQIVNDFQKGDIAEGYSVSREKKESFPLTVTSAQKNPTAFYLCASSITGVHTDTQYFGPGTRLTVL.

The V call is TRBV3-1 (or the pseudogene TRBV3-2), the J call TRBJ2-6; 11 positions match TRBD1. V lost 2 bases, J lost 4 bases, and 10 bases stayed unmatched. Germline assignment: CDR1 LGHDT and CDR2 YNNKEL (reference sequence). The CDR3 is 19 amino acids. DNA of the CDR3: TGTGCCAGCAGCCAATACTCCCGGGACAGGGGGAAGGGGGCCAACGTCCTGACTTTC. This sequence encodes CASSQYSRDRGKGANVLTF.

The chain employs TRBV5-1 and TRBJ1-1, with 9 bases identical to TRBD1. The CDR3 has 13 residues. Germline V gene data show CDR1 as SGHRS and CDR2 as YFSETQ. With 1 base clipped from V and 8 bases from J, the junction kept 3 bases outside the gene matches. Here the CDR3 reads CASSLSGTGEAFF. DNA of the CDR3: TGCGCCAGCAGCTTGTCAGGGACAGGGGAAGCTTTCTTT. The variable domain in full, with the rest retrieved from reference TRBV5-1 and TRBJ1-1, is KAGVTQTPRYLIKTRGQQVTLSCSPISGHRSVSWYQQTPGQGLQFLFEYFSETQRNKGNFPGRFSGRQFSNSRSEMNVSTLELGDSALYLCASSLSGTGEAFFGQGTRLTVV.

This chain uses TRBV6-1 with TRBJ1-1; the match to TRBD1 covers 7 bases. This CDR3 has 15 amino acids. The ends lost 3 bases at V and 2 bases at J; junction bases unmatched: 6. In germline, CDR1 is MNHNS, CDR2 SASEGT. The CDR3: CASSEGTAFNTEAFF. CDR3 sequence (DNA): TGTGCCAGCAGTGAGGGGACAGCTTTTAACACTGAAGCTTTCTTT.

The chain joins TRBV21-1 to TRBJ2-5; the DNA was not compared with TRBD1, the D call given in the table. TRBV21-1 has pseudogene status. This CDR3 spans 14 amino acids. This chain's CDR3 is CASSKTAGQETQYF. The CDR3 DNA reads TGTGCCAGCAGCAAAACAGCAGGGCAAGAGACCCAGTACTTC.

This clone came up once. As DNA, the CDR3 is TGCGCCAGCAGCGATGGGACAGGGGTAAACTACGAGCAGTACTTC. Protein: CASSDGTGVNYEQYF. V is TRBV5-1 and J is TRBJ2-7; 10 bases match TRBD1. The CDR3 is made up of 15 amino acids. V dropped 4 bases and J dropped 3; count of bases not matched to a gene: 7. From germline, CDR1 is SGHRS and CDR2 YFSETQ.

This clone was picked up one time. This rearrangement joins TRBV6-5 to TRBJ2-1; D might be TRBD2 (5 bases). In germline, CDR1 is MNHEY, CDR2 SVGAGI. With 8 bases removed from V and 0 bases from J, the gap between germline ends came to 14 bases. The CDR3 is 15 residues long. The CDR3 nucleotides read TGTGCCAGCCATAAATGGGAGAGCTCCTACAATGAGCAGTTCTTC. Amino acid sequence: CASHKWESSYNEQFF.

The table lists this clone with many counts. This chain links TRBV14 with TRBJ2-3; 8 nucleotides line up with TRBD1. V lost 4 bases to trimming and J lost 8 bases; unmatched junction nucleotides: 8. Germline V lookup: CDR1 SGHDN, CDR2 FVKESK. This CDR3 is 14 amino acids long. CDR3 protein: CASSPFQGAVTQYF. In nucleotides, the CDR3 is TGTGCCAGCAGCCCGTTCCAGGGGGCGGTTACGCAGTATTTT.

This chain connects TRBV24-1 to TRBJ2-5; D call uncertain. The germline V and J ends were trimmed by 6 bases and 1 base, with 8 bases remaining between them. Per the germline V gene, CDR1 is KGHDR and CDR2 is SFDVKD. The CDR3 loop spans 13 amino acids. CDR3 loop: CATSPRFQETQYF. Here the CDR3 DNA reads TGTGCCACCAGTCCCCGTTTCCAAGAGACCCAGTACTTC.

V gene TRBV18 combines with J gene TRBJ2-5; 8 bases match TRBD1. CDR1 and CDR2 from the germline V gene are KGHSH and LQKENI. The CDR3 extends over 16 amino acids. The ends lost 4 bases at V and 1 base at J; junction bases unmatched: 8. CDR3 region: CASSQTGGTSQETQYF. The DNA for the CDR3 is TGTGCCAGCTCACAAACAGGGGGAACCTCCCAAGAGACCCAGTACTTC.

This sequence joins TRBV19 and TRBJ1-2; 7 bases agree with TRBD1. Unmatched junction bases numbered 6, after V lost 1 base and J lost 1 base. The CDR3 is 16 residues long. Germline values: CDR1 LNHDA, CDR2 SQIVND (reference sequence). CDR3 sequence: CASSIADREFNYGYTF. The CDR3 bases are TGTGCCAGTAGTATAGCTGACAGGGAATTTAACTATGGCTACACCTTC. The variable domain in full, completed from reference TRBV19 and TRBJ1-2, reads DGGITQSPKYLFRKEGQNVTLSCEQNLNHDAMYWYRQDPGQGLRLIYYSQIVNDFQKGDIAEGYSVSREKKESFPLTVTSAQKNPTAFYLCASSIADREFNYGYTFGSGTRLTVV.

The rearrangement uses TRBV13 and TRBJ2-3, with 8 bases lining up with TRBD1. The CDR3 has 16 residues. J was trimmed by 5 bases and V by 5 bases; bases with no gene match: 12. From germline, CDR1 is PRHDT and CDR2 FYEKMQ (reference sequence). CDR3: CASSPATGEFGDTQYF. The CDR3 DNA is TGTGCCAGCAGCCCAGCGACAGGGGAGTTCGGAGATACGCAGTATTTT.

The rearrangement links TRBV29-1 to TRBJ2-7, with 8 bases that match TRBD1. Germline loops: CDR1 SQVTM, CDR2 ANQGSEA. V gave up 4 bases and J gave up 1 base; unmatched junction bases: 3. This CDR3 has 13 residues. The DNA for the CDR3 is TGCAGCGTTGGGACAGGGAATTCCTACGAGCAGTACTTC. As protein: CSVGTGNSYEQYF.

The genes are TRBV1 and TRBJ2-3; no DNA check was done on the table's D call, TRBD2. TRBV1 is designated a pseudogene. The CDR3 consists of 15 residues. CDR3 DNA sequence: TGCACCAGCGGGCGACTAGCGGGAAGACCAGATACGCAGTATTTT. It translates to CTSGRLAGRPDTQYF.

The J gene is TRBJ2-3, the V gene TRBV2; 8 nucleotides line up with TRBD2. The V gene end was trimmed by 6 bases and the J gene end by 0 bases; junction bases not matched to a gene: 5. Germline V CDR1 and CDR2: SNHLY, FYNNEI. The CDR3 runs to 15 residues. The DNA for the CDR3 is TGTGCCAGCAGAGCCTTAGCGGGGAGCACAGATACGCAGTATTTT. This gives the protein CASRALAGSTDTQYF.

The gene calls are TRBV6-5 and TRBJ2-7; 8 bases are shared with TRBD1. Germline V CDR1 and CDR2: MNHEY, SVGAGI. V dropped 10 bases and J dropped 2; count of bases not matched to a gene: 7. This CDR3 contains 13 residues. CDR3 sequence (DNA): TGTGCCACCAGGGACAGGCAAGCCTACGAGCAGTACTTC. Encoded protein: CATRDRQAYEQYF.

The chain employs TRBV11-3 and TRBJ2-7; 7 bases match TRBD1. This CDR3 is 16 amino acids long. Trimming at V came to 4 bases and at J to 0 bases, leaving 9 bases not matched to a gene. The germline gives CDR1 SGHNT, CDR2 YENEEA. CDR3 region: CASSSIDRASSYEQYF. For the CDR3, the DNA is TGTGCCAGCAGCTCGATCGACAGGGCGAGCTCCTACGAGCAGTACTTC.

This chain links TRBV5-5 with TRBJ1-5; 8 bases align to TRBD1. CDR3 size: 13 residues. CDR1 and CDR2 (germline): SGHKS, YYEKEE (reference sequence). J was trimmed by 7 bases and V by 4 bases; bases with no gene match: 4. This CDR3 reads CASSEQGGQPQHF. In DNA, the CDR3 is TGTGCCAGCAGCGAACAGGGGGGGCAGCCCCAGCATTTT.

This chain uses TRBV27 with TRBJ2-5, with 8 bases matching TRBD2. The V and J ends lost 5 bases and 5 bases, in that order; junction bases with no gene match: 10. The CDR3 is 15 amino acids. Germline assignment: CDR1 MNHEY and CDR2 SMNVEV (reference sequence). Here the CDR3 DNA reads TGTGCCAGCAGTCGCAGCGGGAGCTGGGAGGAGACCCAGTACTTC. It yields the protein CASSRSGSWEETQYF.

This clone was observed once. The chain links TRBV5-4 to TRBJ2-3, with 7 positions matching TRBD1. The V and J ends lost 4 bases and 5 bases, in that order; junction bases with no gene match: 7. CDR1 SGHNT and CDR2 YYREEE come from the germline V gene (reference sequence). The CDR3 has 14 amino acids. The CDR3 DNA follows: TGTGCCAGCAGCCGAGACAGGGCTGGAGATACGCAGTATTTT. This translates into CASSRDRAGDTQYF.

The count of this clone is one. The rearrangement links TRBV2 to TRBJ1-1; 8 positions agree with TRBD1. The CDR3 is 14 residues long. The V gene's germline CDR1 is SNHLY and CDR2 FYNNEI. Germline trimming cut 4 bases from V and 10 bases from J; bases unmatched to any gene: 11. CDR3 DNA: TGTGCCAGCAGTGGAGGACAGGGTCATTTGGTAGCTTTCTTT. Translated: CASSGGQGHLVAFF.

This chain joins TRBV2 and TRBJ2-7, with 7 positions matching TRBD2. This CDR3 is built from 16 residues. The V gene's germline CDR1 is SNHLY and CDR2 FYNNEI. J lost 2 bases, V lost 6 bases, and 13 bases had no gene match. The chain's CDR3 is CASRGLITELPYEQYF. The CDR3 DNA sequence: TGTGCCAGCAGGGGACTAATAACAGAGTTACCCTACGAGCAGTACTTC.

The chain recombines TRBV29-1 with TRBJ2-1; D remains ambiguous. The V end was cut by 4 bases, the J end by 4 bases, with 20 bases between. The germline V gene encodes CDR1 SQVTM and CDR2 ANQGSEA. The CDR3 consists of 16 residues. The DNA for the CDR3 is TGCAGCGTTGGAGGAAACTACCCAGAACTTTACAATGAGCAGTTCTTC. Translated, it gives CSVGGNYPELYNEQFF.

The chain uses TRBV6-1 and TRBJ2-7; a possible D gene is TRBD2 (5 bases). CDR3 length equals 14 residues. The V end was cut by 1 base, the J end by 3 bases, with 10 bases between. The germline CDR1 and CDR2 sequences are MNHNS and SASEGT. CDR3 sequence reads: CASSEGAELYEQYF. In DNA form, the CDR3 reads TGTGCCAGCAGTGAAGGAGCGGAGCTCTACGAGCAGTACTTC.

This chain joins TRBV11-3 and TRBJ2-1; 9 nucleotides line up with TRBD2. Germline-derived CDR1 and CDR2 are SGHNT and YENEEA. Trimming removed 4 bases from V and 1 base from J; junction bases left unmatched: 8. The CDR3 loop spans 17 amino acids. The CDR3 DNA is TGTGCCAGCAGCTCATACCGGGCGGGAGGGTCCTACAATGAGCAGTTCTTC. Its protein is CASSSYRAGGSYNEQFF.

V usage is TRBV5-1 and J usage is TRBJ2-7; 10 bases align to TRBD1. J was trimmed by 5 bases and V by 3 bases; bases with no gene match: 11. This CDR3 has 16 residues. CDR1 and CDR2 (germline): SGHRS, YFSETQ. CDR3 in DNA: TGCGCCAGCAGCTCCCTCTTTGGGACAGGGGATGACGAGCAGTACTTC. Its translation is CASSSLFGTGDDEQYF.

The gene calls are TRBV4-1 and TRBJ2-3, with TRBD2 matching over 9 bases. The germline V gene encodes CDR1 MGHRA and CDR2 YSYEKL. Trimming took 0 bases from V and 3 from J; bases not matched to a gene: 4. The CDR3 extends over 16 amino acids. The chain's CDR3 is CASSQETSGYTDTQYF. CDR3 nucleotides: TGCGCCAGCAGCCAAGAAACTAGCGGGTATACAGATACGCAGTATTTT.